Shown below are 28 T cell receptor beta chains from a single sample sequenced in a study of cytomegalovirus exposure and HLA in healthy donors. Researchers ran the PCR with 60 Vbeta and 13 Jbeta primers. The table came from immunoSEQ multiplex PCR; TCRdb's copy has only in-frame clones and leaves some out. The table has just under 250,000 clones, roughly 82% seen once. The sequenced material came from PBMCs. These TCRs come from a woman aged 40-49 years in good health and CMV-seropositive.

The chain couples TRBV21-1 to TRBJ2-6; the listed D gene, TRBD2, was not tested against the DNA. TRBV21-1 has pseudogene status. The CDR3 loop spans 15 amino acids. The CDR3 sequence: CASSTLEAGANVLTF. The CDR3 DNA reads TGTGCCAGCAGCACGTTAGAGGCTGGGGCCAACGTCCTGACTTTC.

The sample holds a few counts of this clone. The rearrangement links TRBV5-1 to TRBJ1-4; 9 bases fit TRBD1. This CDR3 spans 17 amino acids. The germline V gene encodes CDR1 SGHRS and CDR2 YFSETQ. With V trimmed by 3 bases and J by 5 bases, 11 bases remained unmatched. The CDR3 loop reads CASSSKGQGWQNEKLFF. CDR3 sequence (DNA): TGCGCCAGCAGCTCAAAAGGACAGGGGTGGCAGAATGAAAAACTGTTTTTT.

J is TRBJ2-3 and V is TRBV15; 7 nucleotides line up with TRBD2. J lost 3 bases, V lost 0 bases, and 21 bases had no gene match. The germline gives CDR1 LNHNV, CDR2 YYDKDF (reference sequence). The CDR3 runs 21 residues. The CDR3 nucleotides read TGTGCCACCAGCAGAGATCTTGGCTCCTCCGGGCGCGGGAGACTGACAGATACGCAGTATTTT. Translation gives CATSRDLGSSGRGRLTDTQYF.

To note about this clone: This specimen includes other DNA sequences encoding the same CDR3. In nucleotides, the CDR3 is TGTGCCAGCTCACCGGGACTAGCGGGGGAGACCCAGTACTTC. This translates into CASSPGLAGETQYF. This chain uses TRBV18 with TRBJ2-5; 13 bases map to TRBD2. This CDR3 comprises 14 residues. Looked up from germline, CDR1 is KGHSH and CDR2 is LQKENI. V was clipped by 3 bases and J by 5 bases; unmatched bases: 0.

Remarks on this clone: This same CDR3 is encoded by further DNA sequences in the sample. CDR3 protein: CASSLSDRDTEAFF. DNA for the CDR3: TGTGCCAGCTCACTTTCGGACAGGGACACTGAAGCTTTCTTT. This chain uses TRBV18 with TRBJ1-1; TRBD1 matches at 8 bases. The length of the CDR3 is 14 residues. The junction had 4 bases not matched to a gene; V was cut back by 4 bases and J by 3 bases. Germline V gene lookup returns CDR1 KGHSH and CDR2 LQKENI.

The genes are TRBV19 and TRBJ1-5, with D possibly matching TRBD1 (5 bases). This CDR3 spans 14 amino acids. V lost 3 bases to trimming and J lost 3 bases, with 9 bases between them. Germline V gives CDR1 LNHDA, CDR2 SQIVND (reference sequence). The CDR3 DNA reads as TGTGCCAGTAGTATGCAGGGATCCAATCAGCCCCAGCATTTT. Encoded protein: CASSMQGSNQPQHF. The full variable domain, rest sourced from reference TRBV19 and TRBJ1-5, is DGGITQSPKYLFRKEGQNVTLSCEQNLNHDAMYWYRQDPGQGLRLIYYSQIVNDFQKGDIAEGYSVSREKKESFPLTVTSAQKNPTAFYLCASSMQGSNQPQHFGDGTRLSIL.

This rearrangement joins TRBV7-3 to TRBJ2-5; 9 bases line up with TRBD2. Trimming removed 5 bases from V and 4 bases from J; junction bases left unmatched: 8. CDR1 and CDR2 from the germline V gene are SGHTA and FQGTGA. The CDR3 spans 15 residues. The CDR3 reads CASSPRAGGAETQYF. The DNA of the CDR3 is TGTGCCAGCAGCCCGAGAGCGGGGGGAGCAGAGACCCAGTACTTC.

CDR3 bases: TGTGCTAGTGGAAGTGGACAGGGGGCGATCACAGATACGCAGTATTTT. Protein sequence: CASGSGQGAITDTQYF. This chain connects TRBV12-5 to TRBJ2-3; 11 bases align to TRBD1. Germline V gives CDR1 LGHNT, CDR2 FRNRAP. V lost 6 bases, J lost 2 bases, and 7 bases stayed unmatched. The CDR3 covers 16 residues.

The chain's CDR3 is CASSLKPGQGAPYEQYF. DNA of the CDR3: TGTGCCAGCAGCTTAAAGCCCGGACAGGGGGCCCCCTACGAGCAGTACTTC. The chain joins TRBV7-2 to TRBJ2-7; TRBD1 aligns across 11 bases. This CDR3 is 17 amino acids long. Trimming took 2 bases from V and 2 from J; bases not matched to a gene: 8. The germline V gene has CDR1 SGHTA and CDR2 FQGNSA.

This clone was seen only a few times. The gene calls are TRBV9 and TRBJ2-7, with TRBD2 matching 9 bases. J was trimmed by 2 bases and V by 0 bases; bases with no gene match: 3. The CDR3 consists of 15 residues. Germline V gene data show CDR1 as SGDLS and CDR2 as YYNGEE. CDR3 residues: CASSVAASGAYEQYF. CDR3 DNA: TGTGCCAGCAGCGTAGCGGCTAGCGGGGCCTACGAGCAGTACTTC. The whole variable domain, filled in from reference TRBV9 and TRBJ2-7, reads DSGVTQTPKHLITATGQRVTLRCSPRSGDLSVYWYQQSLDQGLQFLIQYYNGEERAKGNILERFSAQQFPDLHSELNLSSLELGDSALYFCASSVAASGAYEQYFGPGTRLTVT.

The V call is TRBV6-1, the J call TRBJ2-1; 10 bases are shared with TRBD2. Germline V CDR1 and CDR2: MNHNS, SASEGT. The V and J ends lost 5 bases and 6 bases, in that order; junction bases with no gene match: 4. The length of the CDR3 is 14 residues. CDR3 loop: CASSSGTSVNEQFF. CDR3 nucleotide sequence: TGTGCCAGCAGTTCCGGGACTAGCGTCAATGAGCAGTTCTTC.

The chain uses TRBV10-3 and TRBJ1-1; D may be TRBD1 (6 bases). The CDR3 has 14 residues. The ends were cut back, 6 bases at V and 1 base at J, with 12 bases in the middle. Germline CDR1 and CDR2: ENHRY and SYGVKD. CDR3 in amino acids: CAIRQGGGNTEAFF. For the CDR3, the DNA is TGTGCCATCAGACAGGGTGGGGGGAACACTGAAGCTTTCTTT.

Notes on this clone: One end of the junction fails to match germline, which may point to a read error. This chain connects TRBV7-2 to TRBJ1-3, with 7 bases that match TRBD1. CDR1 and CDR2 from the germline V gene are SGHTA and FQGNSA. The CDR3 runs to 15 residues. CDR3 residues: CASSSPTGSGDTIYF. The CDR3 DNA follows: TGTGCCAGCAGCTCACCGACAGGGAGTGGAGACACCATATATTTT.

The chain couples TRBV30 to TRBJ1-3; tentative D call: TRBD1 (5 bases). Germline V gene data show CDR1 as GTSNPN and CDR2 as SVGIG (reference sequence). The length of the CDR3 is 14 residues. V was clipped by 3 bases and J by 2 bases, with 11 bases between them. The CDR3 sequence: CAWRRDQAGNTIYF. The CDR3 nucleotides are TGTGCCTGGAGGCGGGACCAGGCTGGAAACACCATATATTTT.

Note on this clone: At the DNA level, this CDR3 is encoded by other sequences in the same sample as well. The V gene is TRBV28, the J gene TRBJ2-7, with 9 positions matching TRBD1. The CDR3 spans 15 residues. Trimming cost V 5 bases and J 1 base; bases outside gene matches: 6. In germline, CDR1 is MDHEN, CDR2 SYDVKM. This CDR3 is CASSLGGTGSYEQYF. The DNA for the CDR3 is TGTGCCAGCAGTCTGGGGGGGACAGGGTCCTACGAGCAGTACTTC.

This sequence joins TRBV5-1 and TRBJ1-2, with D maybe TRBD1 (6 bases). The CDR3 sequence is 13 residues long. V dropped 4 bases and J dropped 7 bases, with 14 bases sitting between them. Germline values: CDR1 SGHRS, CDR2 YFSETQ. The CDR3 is CASSQQGGGGYTF. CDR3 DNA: TGCGCCAGCAGCCAACAGGGAGGGGGTGGCTACACCTTC. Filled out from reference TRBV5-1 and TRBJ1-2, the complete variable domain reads KAGVTQTPRYLIKTRGQQVTLSCSPISGHRSVSWYQQTPGQGLQFLFEYFSETQRNKGNFPGRFSGRQFSNSRSEMNVSTLELGDSALYLCASSQQGGGGYTFGSGTRLTVV.

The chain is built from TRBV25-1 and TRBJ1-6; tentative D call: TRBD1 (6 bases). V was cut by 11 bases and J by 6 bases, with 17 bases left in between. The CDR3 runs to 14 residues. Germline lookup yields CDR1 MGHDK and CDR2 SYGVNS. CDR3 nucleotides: TGTGCCTCCACGGGGGGCCGTTCTAATTCACCCCTCCACTTT. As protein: CASTGGRSNSPLHF.

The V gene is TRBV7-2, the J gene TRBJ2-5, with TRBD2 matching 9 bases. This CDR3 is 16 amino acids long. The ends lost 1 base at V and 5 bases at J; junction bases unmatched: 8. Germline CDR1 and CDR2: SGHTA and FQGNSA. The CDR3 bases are TGTGCCAGCAGCTTAGTTGCAGCGGGGGGCAGGGAGACCCAGTACTTC. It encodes CASSLVAAGGRETQYF.

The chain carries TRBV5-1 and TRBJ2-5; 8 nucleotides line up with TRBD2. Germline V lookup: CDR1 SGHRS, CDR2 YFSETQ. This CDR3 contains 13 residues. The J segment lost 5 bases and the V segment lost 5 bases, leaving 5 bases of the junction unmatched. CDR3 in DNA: TGCGCCAGCAGTTACCGGGGGGGGGAGACCCAGTACTTC. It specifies CASSYRGGETQYF.

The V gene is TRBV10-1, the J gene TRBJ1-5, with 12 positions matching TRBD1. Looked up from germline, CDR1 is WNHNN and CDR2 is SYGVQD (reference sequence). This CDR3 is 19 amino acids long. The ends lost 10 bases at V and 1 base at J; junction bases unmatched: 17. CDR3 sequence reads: CATRNGTGGPTRSNQPQHF. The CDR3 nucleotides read TGCGCCACCCGCAACGGGACAGGGGGCCCCACTAGGAGCAATCAGCCCCAGCATTTT.

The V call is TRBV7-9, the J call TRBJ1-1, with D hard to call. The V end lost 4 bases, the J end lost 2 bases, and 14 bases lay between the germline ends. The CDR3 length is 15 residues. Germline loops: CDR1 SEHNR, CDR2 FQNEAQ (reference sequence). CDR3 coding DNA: TGTGCCAGCAGCTCGGGAACCGGGAGAAACACTGAAGCTTTCTTT. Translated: CASSSGTGRNTEAFF. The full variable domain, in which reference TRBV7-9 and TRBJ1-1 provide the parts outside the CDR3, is DTGVSQNPRHKITKRGQNVTFRCDPISEHNRLYWYRQTLGQGPEFLTYFQNEAQLEKSRLLSDRFSAERPKGSFSTLEIQRTEQGDSAMYLCASSSGTGRNTEAFFGQGTRLTVV.

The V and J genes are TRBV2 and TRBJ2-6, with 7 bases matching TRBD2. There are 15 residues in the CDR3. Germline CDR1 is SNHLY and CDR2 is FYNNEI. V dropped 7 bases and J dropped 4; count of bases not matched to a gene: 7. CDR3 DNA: TGTGCCAGCATGCGGGGGACGGCGGGGGCCAACGTCCTGACTTTC. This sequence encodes CASMRGTAGANVLTF.

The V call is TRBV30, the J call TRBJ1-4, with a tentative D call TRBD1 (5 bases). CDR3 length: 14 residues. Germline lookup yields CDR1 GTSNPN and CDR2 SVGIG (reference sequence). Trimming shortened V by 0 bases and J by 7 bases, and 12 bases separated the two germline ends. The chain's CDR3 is CAWSVKGAPEKLFF. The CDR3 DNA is TGTGCCTGGAGTGTAAAAGGGGCACCTGAAAAACTGTTTTTT.

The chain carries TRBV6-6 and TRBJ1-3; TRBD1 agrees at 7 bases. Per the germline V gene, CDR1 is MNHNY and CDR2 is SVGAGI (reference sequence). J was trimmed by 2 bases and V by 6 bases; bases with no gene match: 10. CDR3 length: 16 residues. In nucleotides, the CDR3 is TGTGCCAGCAGAACGGGGAAAACAGGGGCTGGAAACACCATATATTTT. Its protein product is CASRTGKTGAGNTIYF.

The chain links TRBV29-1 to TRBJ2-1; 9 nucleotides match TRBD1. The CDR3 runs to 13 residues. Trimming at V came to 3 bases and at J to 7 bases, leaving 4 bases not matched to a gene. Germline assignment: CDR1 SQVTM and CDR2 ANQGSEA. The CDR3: CSVEGQGWNEQFF. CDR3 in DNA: TGCAGCGTTGAGGGACAGGGCTGGAATGAGCAGTTCTTC.

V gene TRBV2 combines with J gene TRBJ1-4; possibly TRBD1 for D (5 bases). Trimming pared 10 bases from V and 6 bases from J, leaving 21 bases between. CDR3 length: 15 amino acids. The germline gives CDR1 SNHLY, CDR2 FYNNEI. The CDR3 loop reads CAITKDTGGYEKLFF. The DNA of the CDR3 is TGTGCCATCACCAAGGACACAGGCGGTTATGAAAAACTGTTTTTT.

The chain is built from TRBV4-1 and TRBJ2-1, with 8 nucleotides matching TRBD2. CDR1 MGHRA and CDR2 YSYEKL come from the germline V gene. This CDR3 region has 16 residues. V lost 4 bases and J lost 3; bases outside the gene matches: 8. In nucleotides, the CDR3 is TGCGCCAGCAGCCGACCCGGGACTAGAGTCTACAATGAGCAGTTCTTC. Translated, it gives CASSRPGTRVYNEQFF.

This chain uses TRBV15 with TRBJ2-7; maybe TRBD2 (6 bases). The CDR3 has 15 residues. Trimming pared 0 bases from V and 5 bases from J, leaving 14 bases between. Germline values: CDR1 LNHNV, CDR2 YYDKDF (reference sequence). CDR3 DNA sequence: TGTGCCACCAGCAGAGATTACGGCGGGAACCACGAGCAGTACTTC. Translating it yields CATSRDYGGNHEQYF. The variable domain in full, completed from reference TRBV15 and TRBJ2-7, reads DAMVIQNPRYQVTQFGKPVTLSCSQTLNHNVMYWYQQKSSQAPKLLFHYYDKDFNNEADTPDNFQSRRPNTSFCFLDIRSPGLGDTAMYLCATSRDYGGNHEQYFGPGTRLTVT.